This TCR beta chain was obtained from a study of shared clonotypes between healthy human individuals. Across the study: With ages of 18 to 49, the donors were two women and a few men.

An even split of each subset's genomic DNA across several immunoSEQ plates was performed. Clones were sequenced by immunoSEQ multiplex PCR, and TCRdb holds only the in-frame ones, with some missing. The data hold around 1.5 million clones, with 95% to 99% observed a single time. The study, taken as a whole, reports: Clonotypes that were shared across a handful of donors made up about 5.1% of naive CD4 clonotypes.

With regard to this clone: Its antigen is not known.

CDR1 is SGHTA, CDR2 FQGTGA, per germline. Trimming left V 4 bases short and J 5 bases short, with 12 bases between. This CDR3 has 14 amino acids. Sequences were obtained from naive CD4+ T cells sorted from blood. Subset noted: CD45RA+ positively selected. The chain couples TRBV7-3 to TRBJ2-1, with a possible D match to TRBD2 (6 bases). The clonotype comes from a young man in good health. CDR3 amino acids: CASSYGSSHNEQFF. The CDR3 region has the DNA TGTGCCAGCAGCTACGGGAGTTCCCACAATGAGCAGTTCTTC. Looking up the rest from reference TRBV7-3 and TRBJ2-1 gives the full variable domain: GAGVSQTPSNKVTEKGKYVELRCDPISGHTALYWYRQSLGQGPEFLIYFQGTGAADDSGLPNDRFFAVRPEGSVSTLKIQRTERGDSAVYLCASSYGSSHNEQFFGPGTRLTVL.